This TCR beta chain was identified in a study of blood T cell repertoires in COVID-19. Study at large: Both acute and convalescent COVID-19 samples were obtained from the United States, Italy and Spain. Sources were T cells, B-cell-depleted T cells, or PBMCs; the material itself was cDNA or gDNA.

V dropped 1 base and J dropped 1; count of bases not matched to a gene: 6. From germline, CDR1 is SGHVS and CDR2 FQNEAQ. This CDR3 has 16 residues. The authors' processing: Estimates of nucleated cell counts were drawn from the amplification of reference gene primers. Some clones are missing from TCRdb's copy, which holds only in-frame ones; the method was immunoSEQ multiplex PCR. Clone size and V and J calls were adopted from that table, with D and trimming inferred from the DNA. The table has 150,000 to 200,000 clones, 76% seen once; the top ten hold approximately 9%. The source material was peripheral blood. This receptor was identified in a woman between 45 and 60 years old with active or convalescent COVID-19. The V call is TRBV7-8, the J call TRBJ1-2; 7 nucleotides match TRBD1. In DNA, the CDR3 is TGTGCCAGCAGCTTAGAAGGGGGACAGTTTAACTATGGCTACACCTTC. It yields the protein CASSLEGGQFNYGYTF.